This TCR beta chain was sequenced for a study of neurological immune-mediated disorders. This clonotype was picked up many times. What it binds is unknown. Whole-study findings and limits: The study found the most TCR clonal expansion in HTLV-1-associated myelopathy and the least in multiple sclerosis, below healthy controls.

This CDR3 has 16 amino acids. V shed 2 bases and J shed 0 bases, with 13 bases lying between them. Germline CDR1 and CDR2: SGHDN and FVKESK. Synthesis of cDNA was accomplished via 5'RACE employing 10-nucleotide random UMIs. TCRdb re-called the 5' RACE reads with MiXCR, one entry per CDR3 protein. Of roughly 30,000 distinct CDR3 sequences listed, approximately 6.6% are singletons. The sample consisted of PBMCs. The chain combines TRBV14 with TRBJ1-1, with D unclear. The TCR sequence derives from a woman between 50 and 59 years old in good health. The chain's CDR3 is CASSQSPWPMNTEAFF. As DNA, the CDR3 is TGTGCCAGCAGCCAAAGCCCTTGGCCGATGAACACTGAAGCTTTCTTT.